Below, 3 T cell receptor beta chains from the same sample are listed, as sequenced in a study of blood T cell repertoires in COVID-19. Some clones are missing from TCRdb's copy, which holds only in-frame ones; the method was immunoSEQ multiplex PCR. The repertoire holds fewer than 80,000 clones, with roughly 71% as singletons. Sequencing was done on a sample of peripheral blood. The origin of the receptors is an elderly woman with acute or convalescent COVID-19.

V and J are TRBV19 and TRBJ1-4; D gene unclear. The V gene's germline CDR1 is LNHDA and CDR2 SQIVND (reference sequence). This CDR3 region has 15 residues. Trimming stripped 8 bases from V and 4 bases from J, with 17 bases between. The CDR3 coding sequence is TGTGCCAGTCGGGGAGGTCTGTTACTTAATGAAAAACTGTTTTTT. Translated, it gives CASRGGLLLNEKLFF.

This clone has at least ten counts. The rearrangement links TRBV28 to TRBJ1-6; 7 nucleotides agree with TRBD1. CDR1 MDHEN and CDR2 SYDVKM come from the germline V gene. The CDR3 is 16 residues long. With V trimmed by 5 bases and J by 7 bases, 11 bases remained unmatched. Here the CDR3 reads CASSRKTGLGNSPLHF. CDR3 bases: TGTGCCAGCAGTCGCAAGACAGGGTTAGGGAATTCACCCCTCCACTTT.

This clone showed up many times. CDR3 sequence reads: CASSFLGTSGEQYF. As DNA, the CDR3 is TGTGCCAGCAGCTTTTTGGGGACTAGCGGCGAGCAGTACTTC. The chain combines TRBV5-6 with TRBJ2-7; 11 bases match TRBD2. The germline V gene encodes CDR1 SGHDT and CDR2 YYEEEE. The CDR3 runs to 14 residues. V gave up 2 bases and J gave up 6 bases; unmatched junction bases: 4.